This TCR beta chain emerged from a study of early T cells in non-severe SARS-CoV-2 infection (dated by TCRdb to 2020 to 2023). For the wider study: TCR sequencing used bulk RNA from unsorted whole blood, so alpha and beta chains could not be paired. General conclusions and limits of the study: VDJdb matching was skewed toward anti-spike CD8 responses and likely underestimated virus-specific expansions by missing private and CD4 specificities.

The library was produced with 5' RACE. Sequencer: NextSeq 500. Unique molecular identifiers were attached to individual cDNA molecules in the TCR library protocol so that sequencing error and PCR bias could be corrected. TCR alpha and beta chains were both sequenced, and the abundances of alpha and beta sequences in each sample were closely correlated with each other. Processing in the source paper ran as follows. Decombinator V4 was used to annotate the V gene, J gene and CDR3 of the TCR sequences. Expanded TCRs were defined as changing significantly between any two time points under a Poisson model with p below 0.0001. TCR abundances were normalised to the total number of TCRs sequenced per sample and expressed as counts per million. TRAV1-2 paired with TRAJ12, TRAJ20 or TRAJ33 defined MAIT TCRs, while TRAV10 paired with TRAJ18 defined iNKT TCRs. A search of VDJdb, accessed on 1 November 2021, was run for TCRs annotated to CMV, EBV and SARS-CoV-2, with TCRs annotated for multiple antigens excluded. TCRdb redid the processing of the public reads, applying fastp at Q25 and MiXCR, and retained in-frame beta chains. Rows are unified per CDR3 protein, each entry keeping the most common DNA and genes. Clone size and V and J calls follow TCRdb, not the original study. For this sample the table gives tens of thousands of distinct CDR3 sequences, of which approximately 10% were detected only once. The top ten constitute 3.9% of the sample.

Comments on this clonotype: Its antigen is currently not known. No base-level quality is on record; no much larger clone is a single base apart.

The junction shows trimming of 5 bases on V and 4 bases on J, plus 11 bases between the germline ends. Looking up the germline V gene yields CDR1 SGHTA and CDR2 FQGNSA. The CDR3 holds 13 amino acids from the cysteine to the phenylalanine. Of the read, only the CDR3 DNA is kept; its 39 bases are in frame from base 1. This was a case-control study nested in a cohort of healthcare workers in London, UK, who had nasopharyngeal swab PCR tests and blood samples taken every week. Healthcare workers were enrolled in the week of the UK lockdown, from 23 to 31 March 2020, and were followed every week for up to about 16 weeks.

The sequence is built from TRBV7-2 and TRBJ1-1, with no confident D gene call. The sequence came from an adult who was a healthcare worker with PCR-confirmed SARS-CoV-2 infection or an uninfected control (not recorded which). Sequenced material: whole blood, taken at baseline. The DNA sequence is TGTGCCAGCAGCGAGCAGGCCAGCACTGAAGCTTTCTTT. Translation gives CASSEQASTEAFF.